These T cell receptor beta chains were read from a single sample in a study of a mutant IDH1 vaccine in newly diagnosed glioma. The antigens these receptors bind are not known. Clones were sequenced by immunoSEQ multiplex PCR, and TCRdb holds only the in-frame ones, with some missing. Here the sample spans tens of thousands of clones, 81% being singletons. Sequencing was performed on PBMCs, taken from a glioma patient whose treatment included an IDH1 peptide vaccine. The receptors shown here come from a man aged 40-49 years with glioma. Each CDR3 is given with its conserved first and last residue. D genes are given only for firm matches. Clone size, where shown, is once, few, many, or a class for clones that have expanded.

clone_size	v_call	j_call	d_call	cdr3_nt	cdr3_aa
-	TRBV5-1	TRBJ1-2	-	TGCGCCAGCAGACGACCTGGGGGGGAGCAAATTGGCTACACCTTC	CASRRPGGEQIGYTF
-	TRBV25-1	TRBJ2-3	-	TGTGCCAGCAGTGAATCCCCTTCAGGGTACACAGATACGCAGTATTTT	CASSESPSGYTDTQYF
-	TRBV30	TRBJ2-3	TRBD2	TGTGCCTGGGGGAGGAGCGGGACTAGCACAGATACGCAGTATTTT	CAWGRSGTSTDTQYF
-	TRBV19	TRBJ1-6	-	TGTGCCAGTAGTATCTTGAGGGTCCGGAGCAATTCACCCCTCCACTTT	CASSILRVRSNSPLHF
-	TRBV2	TRBJ1-5	TRBD1	TGTGCCAGCAGGGGAGACAGGGGAGGAAATCAGCCCCAGCATTTT	CASRGDRGGNQPQHF
-	TRBV28	TRBJ1-5	-	TGTGCCAGCGGACCAGGGTACCAGCCCCAGCATTTT	CASGPGYQPQHF
-	TRBV19	TRBJ1-2	-	TGTGCCACACGACGGGGAGGGTCAAAAGAGTATGGCTACACCTTC	CATRRGGSKEYGYTF
-	TRBV27	TRBJ1-6	-	TGTGCCAGCAGTTTGGTGGAGCTTAATTCACCCCTCCACTTT	CASSLVELNSPLHF
-	TRBV5-6	TRBJ2-1	TRBD2	TGTGCCAGCAGCGAACTAGCGGGGGTATACAATGAGCAGTTCTTC	CASSELAGVYNEQFF
-	TRBV5-5	TRBJ2-1	-	TGTGCCAGCAGCCAGTGGGGGGACGGTGAGCAGTTCTTC	CASSQWGDGEQFF
-	TRBV4-1	TRBJ2-3	-	TGCGCCAGCAGCCAAGATCGACCAAGCACAGATACGCAGTATTTT	CASSQDRPSTDTQYF
-	TRBV6-1	TRBJ1-4	-	TGTGCCAGCAGTGAAGATAGAGGATATAATGAAAAACTGTTTTTT	CASSEDRGYNEKLFF
-	TRBV6-5	TRBJ1-6	TRBD1	TGTGCCAGCAGTTATGTGGGACAGGGGAGTTCACCCCTCCACTTT	CASSYVGQGSSPLHF
-	TRBV4-2	TRBJ2-7	TRBD2	TGTGCCAGCAGCCAGACGACTAGCGGGGGTGTCCTGAGCCGCTACGAGCAGTACTTC	CASSQTTSGGVLSRYEQYF
-	TRBV4-3	TRBJ2-2	-	TGCGCCAGCAGCCAAGATTCGCCGGGCACCGGGGAGCTGTTTTTT	CASSQDSPGTGELFF
-	TRBV30	TRBJ2-7	-	TGTGCCTGGGGGAGTATCAAGCAGTACTTC	CAWGSIKQYF
-	TRBV19	TRBJ1-1	-	TGTGCCAGTAGTATATCGACGGGCACTGAAGCTTTCTTT	CASSISTGTEAFF
-	TRBV6-5	TRBJ1-1	-	TGTGCCAGCAGTTACTGGGGGGAAGGAAACACTGAAGCTTTCTTT	CASSYWGEGNTEAFF
-	TRBV28	TRBJ2-1	TRBD1	TGTGCCAGCAGTTTAAATCTACCGGGACAGGGCAACAATGAGCAGTTCTTC	CASSLNLPGQGNNEQFF
-	TRBV9	TRBJ2-3	TRBD2	TGTGCCAGCAGCGATGGGACTAGCAACGGCGATACGCAGTATTTT	CASSDGTSNGDTQYF
-	TRBV4-2	TRBJ2-3	-	TGTGCCAGCAGCCAAGACGGAACACTCTCCAAAACAGATACGCAGTATTTT	CASSQDGTLSKTDTQYF
-	TRBV5-1	TRBJ2-3	TRBD1	TGCGCCAGCAGCGCACTACAGGGGCGCACAGATACGCAGTATTTT	CASSALQGRTDTQYF
-	TRBV4-1	TRBJ2-7	-	TGCGCCAGCAGCCAAGTTCGACACTCCTACGAGCAGTACTTC	CASSQVRHSYEQYF
-	TRBV5-1	TRBJ1-2	-	TGCGCCAGCAGCTTGTCCGGTCTTGACTACACCTTC	CASSLSGLDYTF
-	TRBV7-2	TRBJ1-2	-	TGTGCCAGCAGCTTAGTGAGGGCCCTCCGAGCTAACTATGGCTACACCTTC	CASSLVRALRANYGYTF
-	TRBV7-2	TRBJ2-4	-	TGTGCCAGCAGCTCCCCGGGGCAGGGGAAGGCCATTCAGTACTTC	CASSSPGQGKAIQYF
few	TRBV7-2	TRBJ1-2	TRBD1	TGTGCCAGCAGCCCACGGGACAGCCTTCTCTATGGCTACACCTTC	CASSPRDSLLYGYTF
-	TRBV6-6	TRBJ2-5	TRBD2	TGTGCCAGCAGAGCCGGGACTAGCGGGCGGGAGACCCAGTACTTC	CASRAGTSGRETQYF
once	TRBV5-4	TRBJ2-1	TRBD1	TGTGCCAGCCGACAGGGGACGAGCTCCTACAATGAGCAGTTCTTC	CASRQGTSSYNEQFF
-	TRBV6-5	TRBJ2-7	TRBD1	TGTGCCATCGGGGGACAGGGATCCTACGAGCAGTACTTC	CAIGGQGSYEQYF
-	TRBV27	TRBJ2-7	TRBD2	TGTGCCAGCAGTTTCTCTAGCGGGAGTTCCTACGAGCAGTACTTC	CASSFSSGSSYEQYF
-	TRBV4-2	TRBJ2-1	TRBD2	TGTGCCAGCAGCCTTAGCGGGAGCTCCTACAATGAGCAGTTCTTC	CASSLSGSSYNEQFF
-	TRBV6-4	TRBJ2-3	-	TGTGCCAGCAGTGTGGCCCGAGGCACAGATACGCAGTATTTT	CASSVARGTDTQYF
few	TRBV18	TRBJ1-1	-	TGTGCCAGCTCCATATACGAGGACACTGAAGCTTTCTTT	CASSIYEDTEAFF
-	TRBV6-5	TRBJ2-5	-	TGTGCCAGCAGTTACTTGGCCCTTTCAGCGCAGGAGACCCAGTACTTC	CASSYLALSAQETQYF
-	TRBV7-8	TRBJ2-7	TRBD2	TGTGCCAGCAGCCCGAGCAGCCACAGCGGGATTACCTACGAGCAGTACTTC	CASSPSSHSGITYEQYF
-	TRBV11-3	TRBJ2-3	TRBD2	TGTGCCAGCAGCCCCTCGACTAGCGGGACTAGCACAGATACGCAGTATTTT	CASSPSTSGTSTDTQYF
-	TRBV6-5	TRBJ2-5	-	TGTGCCAGCAGTTACTCGGGATTCCAAGAGACCCAGTACTTC	CASSYSGFQETQYF
-	TRBV7-2	TRBJ1-2	TRBD1	TGTGCCAGCAGCCGGGACAGGGCCAACTATGGCTACACCTTC	CASSRDRANYGYTF
-	TRBV18	TRBJ1-2	-	TGTGCCAGCTCACCTGGATTTCAGTATGGCTACACCTTC	CASSPGFQYGYTF
-	TRBV14	TRBJ1-1	-	TGTGCCAGCAGCCAAGAGGCGACGGTGATTGAAGCTTTCTTT	CASSQEATVIEAFF
-	TRBV7-2	TRBJ2-7	-	TGTGCCAGCAGCTCCCCCCCACCCCCTCTGGGCGAGCAGTACTTC	CASSSPPPPLGEQYF
-	TRBV7-8	TRBJ1-1	TRBD1	TGTGCCAGCAGCGCTGTAACAGGACAGGGGAGAACTGAAGCTTTCTTT	CASSAVTGQGRTEAFF
-	TRBV7-2	TRBJ2-1	-	TGTGCCAGCAGCTTAGCGGGAGGCCTCAGCTCCTACAATGAGCAGTTCTTC	CASSLAGGLSSYNEQFF